Listed below are T cell receptor beta chains from one sample, sequenced in a study of long-term antiretroviral therapy in people with HIV. Measured with immunoSEQ multiplex PCR; TCRdb has only the in-frame clones, and not every one. In the table there are about 24,000 clones, roughly 85% of which are singletons. This specimen was unsorted PBMCs, taken 1.2 years after starting antiretroviral therapy. The receptors originated from a man aged 50-60 years with HIV. Each CDR3 is given with its conserved first and last residue. D genes are given only for firm matches. The listing skips clone size in some rows; elsewhere it reads once, few, many or a size class.

v_gene	d_gene	j_gene	abundance	CDR3nt	CDR3aa
TRBV28	TRBD1	TRBJ1-1	-	TGTGCCAGCAGTTTAGGAGGGTGGGACAGGGGAACTGAAGCTTTCTTT	CASSLGGWDRGTEAFF
TRBV28	TRBD1	TRBJ1-5	-	TGTGCCAGCAGTTTGTGGAGGACAGGCGACTCTGGGCCCCAGCATTTT	CASSLWRTGDSGPQHF
TRBV9	TRBD1	TRBJ1-5	-	TGTGCCAGCAGCGTAGGGGGACAGGGTCTTCAGCCCCAGCATTTT	CASSVGGQGLQPQHF
TRBV11-2	-	TRBJ1-4	-	TGTGCCAGCAGCTCACAGACAGTGAGGCCTCAAAAACTGTTTTTT	CASSSQTVRPQKLFF
TRBV29-1	TRBD2	TRBJ2-2	-	TGCAGCATGATGGGGGGGGTAGCCGGGGAGCTGTTTTTT	CSMMGGVAGELFF
TRBV7-9	-	TRBJ2-7	once	TGTGCCAGCAGCTTAGACTACGAGCAGTACTTC	CASSLDYEQYF
TRBV7-6	-	TRBJ2-2	-	TGTGCCAGCAGTCGTTCAACAGGAGGGATAGGGGAGCTGTTTTTT	CASSRSTGGIGELFF
TRBV9	TRBD2	TRBJ2-5	-	TGTGCCAGCAGCCTCACCGCGGGGGTAGAGACCCAGTACTTC	CASSLTAGVETQYF
TRBV7-9	-	TRBJ1-4	-	TGTGCCAGCAGCTTAGGCCAGGGTGGCCCGGAAAAACTGTTTTTT	CASSLGQGGPEKLFF
TRBV7-9	-	TRBJ1-4	few	TGTGCCAGCAGCTTAGACGGTTCAGTCCCCCGAGGGAAACTGTTTTTT	CASSLDGSVPRGKLFF
TRBV19	-	TRBJ1-2	-	TGTGCCAGTAGTTCTCGACAGTACTATGGCTACACCTTC	CASSSRQYYGYTF
TRBV18	-	TRBJ2-2	-	TGTGCCAGCTCATCTATTAGGGAAACCGGGGAGCTGTTTTTT	CASSSIRETGELFF
TRBV5-5	-	TRBJ1-1	once	TGTGCCAGCAGCTTTAAAGGGAACACTGAAGCTTTCTTT	CASSFKGNTEAFF
TRBV30	-	TRBJ1-3	-	TGTGCCTGGAGTCGCCTCTCCACAGGGAAGGGAAACACCATATATTTT	CAWSRLSTGKGNTIYF
TRBV7-9	-	TRBJ1-5	-	TGTGCCAGCAGCTTCGGCAGAGACGGAAATCAGCCCCAGCATTTT	CASSFGRDGNQPQHF
TRBV7-8	TRBD2	TRBJ2-3	-	TGTGCCAGCAGCACCTATCCGGGACTAGCGGAACCAGATACGCAGTATTTT	CASSTYPGLAEPDTQYF
TRBV19	TRBD2	TRBJ2-3	-	TGTGCCAGTAGTATAGGTAGCGGGAACACAGATACGCAGTATTTT	CASSIGSGNTDTQYF
TRBV19	-	TRBJ1-5	-	TGTGCCAGTAGTGGGGGCGAAGCCAGGCGTTATAGCAATCAGCCCCAGCATTTT	CASSGGEARRYSNQPQHF
TRBV4-3	TRBD1	TRBJ1-2	-	TGCGCCAGCAGCCTCGGACAGGGAGGTTTGGACTATGGCTACACCTTC	CASSLGQGGLDYGYTF
TRBV5-1	-	TRBJ2-1	-	TGCGCCAGCAGCTTGGCACTAGCTTCAACGCCGAAGCAGTTCTTC	CASSLALASTPKQFF
TRBV6-4	-	TRBJ1-1	once	TGTGCCAGCAGTGACAGGCTTGGCACTGAAGCTTTCTTT	CASSDRLGTEAFF
TRBV9	-	TRBJ1-1	-	TGTGCCAGCAGCGTTGGTGGAAGGTCGAACACTGAAGCTTTCTTT	CASSVGGRSNTEAFF
TRBV18	TRBD1	TRBJ2-7	once	TGTGCCAGCTCACCGGACAGGGGCCGATACGAGCAGTACTTC	CASSPDRGRYEQYF
TRBV5-6	TRBD1	TRBJ2-5	-	TGTGCCAGCAGCCTCCCGGACAGGCGCAAAGAGACCCAGTACTTC	CASSLPDRRKETQYF
TRBV19	-	TRBJ2-2	-	TGTGCCAGTATCAGGGGGGGGACAGAAAACACCGGGGAGCTGTTTTTT	CASIRGGTENTGELFF
TRBV10-1	TRBD2	TRBJ2-3	-	TGCGCCAGCAGTGGGAGGGGGGGACTAGCCGACTCCGACCTAGATACGCAGTATTTT	CASSGRGGLADSDLDTQYF
TRBV11-3	TRBD2	TRBJ2-1	-	TGTGCCAGCAGCTTGGGACTAGCGGGGTCCAGCTCCTACAATGAGCAGTTCTTC	CASSLGLAGSSSYNEQFF
TRBV7-7	TRBD2	TRBJ2-1	-	TGTGCTAGCAGCTTGGCGGGGGGCGAGCAGTTCTTC	CASSLAGGEQFF
TRBV10-3	-	TRBJ1-5	-	TGTGCCACCCTGGAGCGGGACAATAGCAATCAGCCCCAGCATTTT	CATLERDNSNQPQHF
TRBV18	-	TRBJ2-5	-	TGTGCCAGCTCACCGTCTACCCCTAGAGAGACCCAGTACTTC	CASSPSTPRETQYF
TRBV6-1	-	TRBJ1-5	-	TGTGCCAGCAGTAGGGGAGGGAGCAATCAGCCCCAGCATTTT	CASSRGGSNQPQHF
TRBV6-5	-	TRBJ1-1	few	TGTGCCAGCAGCCTCGGGGGAGGAAACACTGAAGCTTTCTTT	CASSLGGGNTEAFF
TRBV7-2	TRBD2	TRBJ2-3	-	TGTGCCAGCAGCCTGGCTAGCGGTCCAGATACGCAGTATTTT	CASSLASGPDTQYF
TRBV7-6	TRBD2	TRBJ2-1	-	TGTGCCAGCAGCTTTCGGGGGGGGGTCGGCAATGAGCAGTTCTTC	CASSFRGGVGNEQFF
TRBV28	-	TRBJ1-5	-	TGTGCCAGCACCTCGAGCTGGGGGGGTTGGCCCCAGCATTTT	CASTSSWGGWPQHF
TRBV6-5	-	TRBJ1-1	-	TGTGCCACCGGGAGGGAGGGAGCTTTCTTT	CATGREGAFF
TRBV11-2	-	TRBJ1-1	-	TGTGCCAGCAGCCTAGGGTGGGGTGCTGAAGCTTTCTTT	CASSLGWGAEAFF
TRBV30	-	TRBJ2-2	-	TGTGCCTGGAGTGCCTCAATAAACACCGGGGAGCTGTTTTTT	CAWSASINTGELFF
TRBV7-9	TRBD1	TRBJ1-1	-	TGTGCCAGCAGCTTCTCCCCCTCGGACAGGGGGCTGGGTGAAGCTTTCTTT	CASSFSPSDRGLGEAFF
TRBV7-6	-	TRBJ2-1	-	TGTGCCAGCAGCTTAGCGGGGAACAGGATCAACAATGAGCAGTTCTTC	CASSLAGNRINNEQFF
TRBV6-6	TRBD1	TRBJ1-1	-	TGTGCCAGCACCCTCGGACAGGGGGCCACTGAAGCTTTCTTT	CASTLGQGATEAFF
TRBV29-1	-	TRBJ2-3	-	TGCAGCGTTGAAGCCGGGGGCCACACAGATACGCAGTATTTT	CSVEAGGHTDTQYF
TRBV4-1	TRBD1	TRBJ1-6	-	TGCGCCAGCAGCCAAGAAGGACAGGCCTATAATTCACCCCTCCACTTT	CASSQEGQAYNSPLHF
TRBV11-1	TRBD2	TRBJ2-1	-	TGTGCCAGCAGCTTGTTTGGCGCGGGGGATTACAATGAGCAGTTCTTC	CASSLFGAGDYNEQFF
TRBV28	TRBD1	TRBJ2-2	-	TGTGCCAGCACTAAGGACAGGATTTACACCGGGGAGCTGTTTTTT	CASTKDRIYTGELFF
TRBV4-2	TRBD1	TRBJ1-1	-	TGTGCCAGCAGCCGAGCCGGGCAGGGGGCCGGGAACACTGAAGCTTTCTTT	CASSRAGQGAGNTEAFF
TRBV5-1	-	TRBJ1-1	-	TGCGCCAGCAGCTTACAGGGAGTTGGCACTGAAGCTTTCTTT	CASSLQGVGTEAFF
TRBV7-8	TRBD1	TRBJ1-5	-	TGTGCCAGCAGCCCAAGGACAGGGGCGAAGAATAGCAATCAGCCCCAGCATTTT	CASSPRTGAKNSNQPQHF
TRBV6-5	-	TRBJ1-3	-	TGTGCCAGCAGTTACTCGAATTCCAGGAATAGAAACACCATATATTTT	CASSYSNSRNRNTIYF
TRBV7-9	-	TRBJ1-2	-	TGTGCCAGCAGCCCAGGGGCCGGCGGCTACACCTTC	CASSPGAGGYTF
TRBV7-9	-	TRBJ1-1	-	TGTGCCAGCAGCCCCTGGACGGCTGAAGCTTTCTTT	CASSPWTAEAFF
TRBV27	-	TRBJ1-1	-	TGTGCCTCCCCTGCCCCCGAGAACACTGAAGCTTTCTTT	CASPAPENTEAFF
TRBV7-3	TRBD2	TRBJ2-3	-	TGTGCCAGCAGCCTAGCGGGGGGGCCAACAGATACGCAGTATTTT	CASSLAGGPTDTQYF
TRBV7-2	-	TRBJ1-1	-	TGTGCCAGCAGCACCTGGCAGTTGAACACTGAAGCTTTCTTT	CASSTWQLNTEAFF
TRBV7-9	-	TRBJ1-1	once	TGTGCCAGCAGTTCATGGGGACACCAGAACACTGAAGCTTTCTTT	CASSSWGHQNTEAFF